One and the same sample provided the 7 T cell receptor beta chains below, sequenced in a study of blood T cell repertoires in COVID-19. Clones were sequenced by immunoSEQ multiplex PCR, and TCRdb holds only the in-frame ones, with some missing. The sample includes about 430,000 clones, 70% to 90% of them seen just once. The sequenced material came from PBMCs or T cells enriched from blood (not recorded which). These TCRs come from a woman between 18 and 30 years old who had been exposed to COVID-19.

V usage is TRBV28 and J usage is TRBJ1-1; tentatively, D is TRBD1 (5 bases). The CDR3 spans 14 residues. Per the germline V gene, CDR1 is MDHEN and CDR2 is SYDVKM. V dropped 9 bases and J dropped 2 bases, with 16 bases sitting between them. The chain's CDR3 is CASPGTGGNTEAFF. The CDR3 nucleotides read TGTGCCAGTCCCGGAACGGGGGGTAACACTGAAGCTTTCTTT.

The rearrangement uses TRBV12-3 or TRBV12-4 and TRBJ2-7; D call uncertain. CDR3 length: 12 amino acids. Between the trimmed V and J ends, which lost 4 bases and 1 base, there was a span of 5 bases. The CDR3 is CASSYSSYEQYF. CDR3 in DNA: TGTGCCAGCAGTTACAGTTCCTACGAGCAGTACTTC.

The chain is built from TRBV20-1 and TRBJ2-3; possible D gene TRBD1, 5 bases. Trimming left V 6 bases short and J 6 bases short, with 10 bases between. There are 11 residues in the CDR3. Germline-derived CDR1 and CDR2 are DFQATT and SNEGSKA (reference sequence). In nucleotides, the CDR3 is TGCAGTGCAGGACACCCGGATACGCAGTATTTT. Its protein is CSAGHPDTQYF.

The chain links TRBV15 to TRBJ2-5; tentatively, D is TRBD2 (5 bases). CDR1 is LNHNV and CDR2 is YYDKDF in the germline V gene (reference sequence). The CDR3 is 14 residues long. V was cut by 0 bases and J by 6 bases, with 11 bases left in between. In DNA, the CDR3 is TGTGCCACCAGCAGAGATATAGCGAGCCAGACCCAGTACTTC. Translated, it gives CATSRDIASQTQYF.

This clone was seen many times. V usage is TRBV15 and J usage is TRBJ2-6; D remains unclear. Germline V CDR1 and CDR2: LNHNV, YYDKDF (reference sequence). Trimming took 3 bases from V and 1 from J, leaving 7 bases between them. The CDR3 is 15 amino acids. The CDR3 DNA is TGTGCCACCAGCAGTTCAGGTTCTGGGGCCAACGTCCTGACTTTC. The encoded protein is CATSSSGSGANVLTF.

As for this clone: One end of the junction varies from germline; a read error may be responsible. The rearrangement links TRBV7-2 to TRBJ2-7; 13 nucleotides match TRBD2. This CDR3 comprises 15 residues. CDR1 is SGHTA and CDR2 is FQGNSA in the germline V gene. CDR3 DNA sequence: TGTGCCAGCAGCGGACTAGCGGGAGTCTCCTACGAGCAGTACTTT. Encoded protein: CASSGLAGVSYEQYF.

The chain recombines TRBV5-7 with TRBJ2-7; no firm D call. TRBV5-7 is filed as an ORF, its function uncertain. Trimming pared 2 bases from V and 2 bases from J, leaving 8 bases between. CDR3 size: 13 residues. CDR3 in amino acids: CASSLNKTYEQYF. The DNA of the CDR3 is TGTGCCAGCAGCTTAAATAAAACCTACGAGCAGTACTTC.